These 31 T cell receptor beta chains originate from one sample sequenced in a study of cytomegalovirus exposure and HLA in healthy donors. The PCR contained 60 Vbeta and 13 Jbeta primers. Produced via immunoSEQ multiplex PCR; TCRdb's table is partial and in-frame only. The sample consists of 100,000 to 150,000 clones, over 70% of them appearing once. What was sequenced was PBMCs. The receptors were gathered from a woman aged 40-49 years in good health and CMV-seropositive.

The chain uses TRBV30 and TRBJ2-2; unclear D gene. Trimming took 0 bases from V and 1 from J, leaving 9 bases between them. Germline V gives CDR1 GTSNPN, CDR2 SVGIG (reference sequence). This CDR3 spans 15 amino acids. CDR3 loop: CAWSVPSQNTGELFF. The CDR3 DNA follows: TGTGCCTGGAGTGTACCCAGTCAGAACACCGGGGAGCTGTTTTTT.

The chain is built from TRBV5-1 and TRBJ2-2; D might be TRBD2 (6 bases). Germline values: CDR1 SGHRS, CDR2 YFSETQ. Trimming took 4 bases from V and 7 from J, leaving 17 bases between them. CDR3 length equals 15 residues. CDR3 loop: CASSPTGEMDGELFF. The CDR3 bases are TGCGCCAGCAGCCCCACGGGGGAGATGGACGGGGAGCTGTTTTTT.

The V and J genes are TRBV29-1 and TRBJ2-3; TRBD1 might be the D (6 bases). V dropped 4 bases and J dropped 2 bases, with 19 bases sitting between them. CDR1 and CDR2 from the germline V gene are SQVTM and ANQGSEA. This CDR3 is 16 amino acids long. CDR3 protein: CSVVPRQAADTDTQYF. CDR3 in DNA: TGCAGCGTTGTCCCCAGACAGGCCGCCGACACAGATACGCAGTATTTT.

Only a few counts were recorded for this clone. V usage is TRBV5-6 and J usage is TRBJ1-2, with 10 bases aligning to TRBD1. The CDR3 spans 17 residues. Germline V CDR1 and CDR2: SGHDT, YYEEEE. J lost 3 bases, V lost 1 base, and 9 bases had no gene match. The CDR3 sequence: CASSLLRDRGLHYGYTF. CDR3 nucleotides: TGTGCCAGCAGCTTGTTACGCGACAGGGGGCTACACTATGGCTACACCTTC.

In this sample, this clone turned up a few times. The chain recombines TRBV10-3 with TRBJ2-5, with a weak D call TRBD2 (5 bases). Germline loops: CDR1 ENHRY, CDR2 SYGVKD. The CDR3 is made up of 13 amino acids. The V end lost 10 bases, the J end lost 4 bases, and 16 bases lay between the germline ends. CDR3 loop: CATRDQGRETQYF. In nucleotides, the CDR3 is TGTGCCACCCGGGATCAAGGGCGAGAGACCCAGTACTTC.

Points on this clone: Germline and junction disagree at one end, which may indicate a read error. V gene TRBV7-2 combines with J gene TRBJ1-1, with 7 nucleotides matching TRBD1. CDR3 length: 17 residues. In germline, CDR1 is SGHTA, CDR2 FQGNSA. CDR3 amino acids: CASSVAGGKILNTEAFF. DNA for the CDR3: TGTGCCAGCAGCGTAGCAGGGGGAAAAATACTGAACACTGAAGCTTTCTTT. Full variable domain (missing parts from reference TRBV7-2 and TRBJ1-1): GAGVSQSPSNKVTEKGKDVELRCDPISGHTALYWYRQSLGQGLEFLIYFQGNSAPDKSGLPSDRFSAERTGGSVSTLTIQRTQQEDSAVYLCASSVAGGKILNTEAFFGQGTRLTVV.

This rearrangement joins TRBV5-1 to TRBJ2-7, with a possible D match to TRBD1 (5 bases). Germline assignment: CDR1 SGHRS and CDR2 YFSETQ. Trimming cost V 4 bases and J 3 bases, with 11 bases left between them. The CDR3 contains 13 residues. CDR3 sequence: CASSPDGHYEQYF. The CDR3 bases are TGCGCCAGCAGCCCTGACGGACACTACGAGCAGTACTTC. The entire variable domain, with the rest obtained from reference TRBV5-1 and TRBJ2-7, is as follows: KAGVTQTPRYLIKTRGQQVTLSCSPISGHRSVSWYQQTPGQGLQFLFEYFSETQRNKGNFPGRFSGRQFSNSRSEMNVSTLELGDSALYLCASSPDGHYEQYFGPGTRLTVT.

The chain combines TRBV11-2 with TRBJ2-1; a weak D match, TRBD2 (8 bases). V lost 5 bases and J lost 5, with 19 bases in between. Looked up from germline, CDR1 is SGHAT and CDR2 is FQNNGV. There are 16 residues in the CDR3. The CDR3 reads CASSPGQREFHNEQFF. The CDR3 bases are TGTGCCAGCAGCCCGGGACAGCGGGAGTTTCACAATGAGCAGTTCTTC.

The CDR3, as DNA: TGTGCCAGCAGAATGCATCCAGCGGGAGGGTCCTACAATGAGCAGTTCTTC. Protein product: CASRMHPAGGSYNEQFF. The V and J genes are TRBV6-4 and TRBJ2-1, with TRBD2 identical over 10 bases. V shed 6 bases, J shed 1 base, and the junction held 9 bases outside the gene matches. Germline V CDR1 and CDR2: MRHNA, SNTAGT. There are 17 residues in the CDR3.

The chain links TRBV6-5 to TRBJ2-7, with D possibly matching TRBD1 (5 bases). V lost 0 bases and J lost 4, with 13 bases in between. The CDR3 is 15 residues long. The germline V gene encodes CDR1 MNHEY and CDR2 SVGAGI. Here the CDR3 DNA reads TGTGCCAGCAGTTACTCGGGGCTATTAGAGTACGAGCAGTACTTC. This codes for CASSYSGLLEYEQYF.

This clone turned up a few times. The rearrangement links TRBV7-9 to TRBJ1-2, with 7 positions matching TRBD1. With 5 bases clipped from V and 6 bases from J, the junction kept 12 bases outside the gene matches. Germline V gene sequence: CDR1 SEHNR, CDR2 FQNEAQ (reference sequence). The CDR3 is made up of 15 amino acids. This CDR3 is CASSRTGELFDGYTF. The CDR3 coding sequence is TGTGCCAGCAGCCGTACAGGGGAGTTGTTCGATGGCTACACCTTC.

V and J are TRBV6-4 and TRBJ1-6; the D is unclear. The CDR3 length is 13 residues. Germline V gene sequence: CDR1 MRHNA, CDR2 SNTAGT. V lost 6 bases and J 13 bases, leaving 16 bases between the germline ends. The CDR3 spells CASRPAVVGPLHF. CDR3 in DNA: TGTGCCAGCAGGCCCGCGGTAGTCGGGCCCCTCCACTTT.

The chain employs TRBV4-2 and TRBJ2-5; D may be TRBD2 (7 bases). The germline gives CDR1 LGHNA, CDR2 YNFKEQ. CDR3 length: 15 amino acids. V lost 1 base to trimming and J lost 5 bases, with 14 bases between them. In DNA, the CDR3 is TGTGCCAGCAGCCAAGTGGGGGGGCAGGGGGAGACCCAGTACTTC. Translating gives CASSQVGGQGETQYF.

This chain's CDR3 is CASSIGGQSNTEAFF. CDR3 coding DNA: TGTGCCAGTAGTATAGGGGGACAGTCTAACACTGAAGCTTTCTTT. The V and J genes are TRBV19 and TRBJ1-1; 7 nucleotides align to TRBD1. V shed 1 base and J 2 bases; nucleotides not matched to a gene: 4. The CDR3 is 15 amino acids. The germline V gene encodes CDR1 LNHDA and CDR2 SQIVND (reference sequence).

A single count supports this clone. The rearrangement uses TRBV5-4 and TRBJ1-3; no definite D call. The length of the CDR3 is 16 residues. V was pared by 0 bases and J by 4 bases, with 14 bases between. Germline CDR1 is SGHNT and CDR2 is YYREEE (reference sequence). The DNA of the CDR3 is TGTGCCAGCAGCTTGGATGTCGGTAGCGGGGGAAACACCATATATTTT. This encodes CASSLDVGSGGNTIYF.

The chain is built from TRBV30 and TRBJ2-2; 13 bases fit TRBD2. The CDR3 has 17 residues. J was trimmed by 3 bases and V by 2 bases; bases with no gene match: 6. The germline V gene has CDR1 GTSNPN and CDR2 SVGIG (reference sequence). This CDR3 is CAWSWTSGRLYTGELFF. Here the CDR3 DNA reads TGTGCCTGGAGTTGGACTAGCGGGAGACTCTACACCGGGGAGCTGTTTTTT.

V and J are TRBV19 and TRBJ1-1; TRBD1 might be the D (5 bases). This CDR3 has 16 amino acids. Trimming pared 5 bases from V and 1 base from J, leaving 17 bases between. CDR1 and CDR2 (germline): LNHDA, SQIVND (reference sequence). The CDR3 protein is CASSFNRQTSNTEAFF. In nucleotides, the CDR3 is TGTGCCAGTAGTTTTAACAGACAGACCTCGAACACTGAAGCTTTCTTT.

The chain recombines TRBV2 with TRBJ2-7; 12 bases are shared with TRBD2. Germline V lookup: CDR1 SNHLY, CDR2 FYNNEI. V gave up 8 bases and J gave up 6 bases; unmatched junction bases: 5. The CDR3 runs 13 residues. CDR3 DNA: TGTGCCAGCTTTACTAGCGGGAGGTCCGAGCAGTACTTC. This encodes CASFTSGRSEQYF. Full variable domain (missing parts from reference TRBV2 and TRBJ2-7): EPEVTQTPSHQVTQMGQEVILRCVPISNHLYFYWYRQILGQKVEFLVSFYNNEISEKSEIFDDQFSVERPDGSNFTLKIRSTKLEDSAMYFCASFTSGRSEQYFGPGTRLTVT.

The V and J genes are TRBV4-2 and TRBJ2-7, with 10 bases that match TRBD1. The CDR3 is made up of 14 amino acids. The V and J ends lost 4 bases and 3 bases, in that order; junction bases with no gene match: 3. CDR1 is LGHNA and CDR2 is YNFKEQ in the germline V gene. The CDR3, as DNA: TGTGCCAGCAGCCGAGGGACAGGGGACTACGAGCAGTACTTC. Amino acids: CASSRGTGDYEQYF.

The V call is TRBV19, the J call TRBJ2-3, with 7 bases that match TRBD1. CDR1 is LNHDA and CDR2 is SQIVND in the germline V gene (reference sequence). The CDR3 runs to 15 residues. The junction had 13 bases not matched to a gene; V was cut back by 9 bases and J by 4 bases. The CDR3 DNA reads as TGTGCCAGCAGCGCCGGGACAGTAATGTCAGATACGCAGTATTTT. Its protein is CASSAGTVMSDTQYF.

The chain is built from TRBV30 and TRBJ2-7; TRBD1 matches 7 bases. Germline lookup yields CDR1 GTSNPN and CDR2 SVGIG (reference sequence). After removal of 5 bases from V and 2 bases from J, the junction contained 0 bases not matched to a gene. CDR3 length: 11 residues. The CDR3 spells CAWGTAYEQYF. The CDR3 DNA is TGTGCCTGGGGGACAGCCTACGAGCAGTACTTC.

This clone showed up just a few times. The rearrangement joins TRBV6-6 to TRBJ1-1, with D perhaps TRBD1 (6 bases). Trimming pared 0 bases from V and 4 bases from J, leaving 12 bases between. Germline CDR1 MNHNY, CDR2 SVGAGI (reference sequence). CDR3 length: 15 residues. The CDR3 here is CASSYSTGRGTEAFF. In DNA form, the CDR3 reads TGTGCCAGCAGTTACTCTACAGGGAGGGGCACTGAAGCTTTCTTT.

The chain combines TRBV30 with TRBJ1-1, with TRBD1 matching 7 bases. Germline loops: CDR1 GTSNPN, CDR2 SVGIG (reference sequence). The CDR3 contains 15 residues. The V and J ends lost 1 base and 0 bases, in that order; junction bases with no gene match: 5. The CDR3 loop reads CAWSGRGRLNTEAFF. CDR3 DNA sequence: TGTGCCTGGAGTGGTAGGGGGCGACTGAACACTGAAGCTTTCTTT.

This clone came up a few times. The chain joins TRBV7-9 to TRBJ1-1; D is undetermined. The germline V gene encodes CDR1 SEHNR and CDR2 FQNEAQ (reference sequence). Trimming took 5 bases from V and 6 from J, leaving 13 bases between them. The CDR3 is made up of 13 amino acids. For the CDR3, the DNA is TGTGCCAGCAGCCATAAATCGGTCGCTGAAGCTTTCTTT. Translating it yields CASSHKSVAEAFF.

CDR3 in amino acids: CASSVEGQRVFNEQFF. The CDR3 coding sequence is TGTGCCAGCAGCGTAGAAGGCCAGCGGGTCTTCAATGAGCAGTTCTTC. V and J are TRBV9 and TRBJ2-1; D may be TRBD2 (6 bases). V lost 0 bases to trimming and J lost 6 bases, with 16 bases between them. The CDR3 is made up of 16 amino acids. Per the germline V gene, CDR1 is SGDLS and CDR2 is YYNGEE.

The genes are TRBV19 and TRBJ1-2; D is undetermined. This CDR3 spans 12 amino acids. Germline V gene sequence: CDR1 LNHDA, CDR2 SQIVND (reference sequence). With 8 bases removed from V and 5 bases from J, the gap between germline ends came to 12 bases. The CDR3, as DNA: TGTGCCAGTGGGCCAGCCGTTTATGGCTACACCTTC. It yields the protein CASGPAVYGYTF.

This rearrangement joins TRBV7-2 to TRBJ2-1; 11 nucleotides match TRBD2. The germline CDR1 and CDR2 sequences are SGHTA and FQGNSA. Trimming took 0 bases from V and 7 from J; bases not matched to a gene: 14. The CDR3 spans 19 residues. CDR3 DNA sequence: TGTGCCAGCAGCTTAGCGACAGGAGGGCTAGCGGGGGGAAGGAATGAGCAGTTCTTC. Its protein is CASSLATGGLAGGRNEQFF.

The rearrangement links TRBV10-3 to TRBJ1-1; possibly TRBD1 for D (6 bases). This CDR3 has 13 residues. Trimming stripped 7 bases from V and 1 base from J, with 10 bases between. Germline V gives CDR1 ENHRY, CDR2 SYGVKD. The CDR3 here is CAITPGENTEAFF. The CDR3 nucleotides are TGTGCCATCACTCCAGGGGAGAACACTGAAGCTTTCTTT.

Regarding this clone: Other nucleotide sequences in the sample specify the same CDR3. The CDR3 spells CASSYGRRETYEQYF. CDR3 coding DNA: TGTGCCAGCAGTTACGGTAGGCGGGAAACCTACGAGCAGTACTTC. This chain connects TRBV6-6 to TRBJ2-7, with D maybe TRBD2 (6 bases). CDR3 size: 15 residues. The V and J ends lost 2 bases and 2 bases respectively, with 13 bases between them. Germline CDR1 reads MNHNY; CDR2 reads SVGAGI (reference sequence).

This chain uses TRBV30 with TRBJ2-1; perhaps TRBD2 as D (6 bases). This CDR3 spans 14 amino acids. The V end lost 0 bases, the J end lost 9 bases, and 15 bases lay between the germline ends. CDR1 is GTSNPN, CDR2 SVGIG, per germline (reference sequence). CDR3 sequence reads: CAWSVLGGAGEQFF. The CDR3 DNA reads TGTGCCTGGAGTGTACTCGGAGGGGCGGGTGAGCAGTTCTTC.

This clone appeared a single time. The chain employs TRBV9 and TRBJ1-1; D is unresolved. The CDR3 has 15 residues. The V gene lost 4 bases and the J gene lost 0 bases, with 13 bases spanning the gap. The germline V gene has CDR1 SGDLS and CDR2 YYNGEE. Here the CDR3 reads CASSTQPELNTEAFF. CDR3 nucleotide sequence: TGTGCCAGCAGCACCCAACCCGAGCTGAACACTGAAGCTTTCTTT.